One sample yielded the 13 T cell receptor beta chains listed below, sequenced in a study of OX40 agonist ivuxolimab in advanced cancers. Measured with immunoSEQ multiplex PCR; TCRdb has only the in-frame clones, and not every one. The sample has more than 80,000 clones; about 91% are singletons. The specimen was CD4+ or CD8+ T cells sorted from blood, collected in a trial of the OX40 agonist ivuxolimab. These receptors were collected from an adult with an advanced solid tumor such as melanoma, head and neck, liver or kidney cancer.

V usage is TRBV6-1 and J usage is TRBJ1-1; D remains ambiguous. The CDR3 loop spans 13 amino acids. The V and J ends lost 3 bases and 5 bases respectively, with 10 bases between them. The V gene's germline CDR1 is MNHNS and CDR2 SASEGT. The CDR3 bases are TGTGCCAGCAGTGATTGGGGTCGGACTGAAGCTTTCTTT. Amino acids: CASSDWGRTEAFF.

The chain is built from TRBV7-8 and TRBJ2-1, with 11 bases lining up with TRBD2. This CDR3 has 17 amino acids. J lost 7 bases, V lost 8 bases, and 16 bases had no gene match. The V gene's germline CDR1 is SGHVS and CDR2 FQNEAQ. CDR3 coding DNA: TGTGCCAGCGTCCTCGGACTACTAGCGGGAGTACCGAATGAGCAGTTCTTC. Encoded protein: CASVLGLLAGVPNEQFF.

V gene TRBV28 combines with J gene TRBJ2-5; 7 bases are shared with TRBD1. With 3 bases clipped from V and 2 bases from J, the junction kept 0 bases outside the gene matches. Germline V gene data show CDR1 as MDHEN and CDR2 as SYDVKM. CDR3 length: 13 residues. The CDR3 here is CASSLGQQETQYF. The CDR3 DNA reads as TGTGCCAGCAGTTTGGGACAGCAAGAGACCCAGTACTTC.

The chain carries TRBV27 and TRBJ1-1, with D perhaps matching TRBD1 (6 bases). CDR1 is MNHEY, CDR2 SMNVEV, per germline (reference sequence). CDR3 length: 16 amino acids. CDR3 in amino acids: CARYRGTPNNNTEAFF. The CDR3 nucleotides read TGTGCTAGATATAGGGGGACACCTAACAATAACACTGAAGCTTTCTTT.

This chain joins TRBV6-5 and TRBJ1-3; no reliable D call. V was pared by 2 bases and J by 4 bases, with 12 bases between. The CDR3 is 15 amino acids. Germline assignment: CDR1 MNHEY and CDR2 SVGAGI. DNA of the CDR3: TGTGCCAGCAGTTACACGGCCCGTCGAGGAAACACCATATATTTT. It yields the protein CASSYTARRGNTIYF.

The V gene is TRBV7-2, the J gene TRBJ2-7; TRBD2 aligns across 9 bases. CDR1 and CDR2 from the germline V gene are SGHTA and FQGNSA. Trimming took 5 bases from V and 0 from J; bases not matched to a gene: 8. The CDR3 loop spans 16 amino acids. CDR3 sequence reads: CASSRWGSGGSYEQYF. DNA of the CDR3: TGTGCCAGCAGCCGATGGGGTAGCGGGGGCTCCTACGAGCAGTACTTC.

This sequence joins TRBV6-6 and TRBJ2-1; 11 nucleotides line up with TRBD2. This CDR3 region has 14 residues. Per germline, CDR1 MNHNY and CDR2 SVGAGI (reference sequence). Trimming removed 8 bases from V and 4 bases from J; junction bases left unmatched: 4. CDR3 sequence: CASCLAGGYNEQFF. The CDR3 DNA reads TGTGCCAGCTGCTTAGCGGGGGGGTACAATGAGCAGTTCTTC.

V usage is TRBV28 and J usage is TRBJ2-1; TRBD2 matches 8 bases. CDR3 size: 16 residues. Germline V gene lookup returns CDR1 MDHEN and CDR2 SYDVKM. V dropped 7 bases and J dropped 0; count of bases not matched to a gene: 8. The CDR3 loop reads CASIPLAGSSYNEQFF. In DNA form, the CDR3 reads TGTGCCAGCATTCCTTTAGCGGGGAGCTCCTACAATGAGCAGTTCTTC.

The gene calls are TRBV5-1 and TRBJ2-6; the D is unclear. Trimming stripped 7 bases from V and 1 base from J, with 9 bases between. CDR1 SGHRS and CDR2 YFSETQ come from the germline V gene. The CDR3 totals 14 residues. The CDR3 sequence: CASDLGSGANVLTF. The CDR3 DNA sequence: TGCGCCAGCGACCTGGGGTCTGGGGCCAACGTCCTGACTTTC.

The chain couples TRBV6-6 to TRBJ2-4, with unresolved D. The germline V gene encodes CDR1 MNHNY and CDR2 SVGAGI (reference sequence). The CDR3 has 11 residues. The V gene lost 1 base and the J gene lost 7 bases, with 2 bases spanning the gap. CDR3 bases: TGTGCCAGCAGTTACTTGAACATTCAGTACTTC. As protein: CASSYLNIQYF.

This chain uses TRBV7-6 with TRBJ2-6, with 12 nucleotides matching TRBD2. V was clipped by 1 base and J by 0 bases; unmatched bases: 7. Germline assignment: CDR1 SGHVS and CDR2 FNYEAQ. The CDR3 runs 20 residues. CDR3 coding DNA: TGTGCCAGCAGCTTAGTCCCTAGCGGGAGGGCCATCTCTGGGGCCAACGTCCTGACTTTC. Residues: CASSLVPSGRAISGANVLTF.

This clone appeared once. V usage is TRBV6-5 and J usage is TRBJ2-1, with D unclear. V dropped 0 bases and J dropped 6 bases, with 12 bases sitting between them. The CDR3 runs 15 residues. The germline V gene has CDR1 MNHEY and CDR2 SVGAGI. The DNA of the CDR3 is TGTGCCAGCAGTTACTCGCCCCCTAGGGTCAATGAGCAGTTCTTC. Residues: CASSYSPPRVNEQFF.

The table lists this clone with a count of one. J is TRBJ2-2 and V is TRBV6-1; 12 nucleotides match TRBD2. This CDR3 contains 15 residues. Unmatched junction bases numbered 8, after V lost 8 bases and J lost 7 bases. The V gene's germline CDR1 is MNHNS and CDR2 SASEGT. CDR3 sequence: CASRTSGNVVGELFF. CDR3 nucleotide sequence: TGTGCCAGCCGGACTAGCGGGAATGTCGTCGGGGAGCTGTTTTTT.